These T cell receptor beta chains were read from a single sample in a study of neurological immune-mediated disorders. MiXCR, applied by TCRdb to the 5' RACE reads, yields one record per CDR3 protein. The data hold 15,000 to 20,000 distinct CDR3 sequences, with roughly 10% observed a single time. The sample consisted of CD8+ T cells from blood. The receptors originated from a woman between 50 and 59 years old in good health. CDR3s include the opening cysteine and the closing phenylalanine or tryptophan. The D gene is left open where the match is weak. Size values are once, few and many counts, or a class for expanded clones, and some rows have none.

V,J,size,D,DNA,CDR3
TRBV11-2,TRBJ2-7,many,NA,TGTGCCAGCAGCTTAGATCCCGGGCCTTCCTACGAGCAGTACTTC,CASSLDPGPSYEQYF
TRBV6-2/TRBV6-3,TRBJ1-1,many,NA,TGTGCCAGCAGGGCGGTCGTGTTCAGCACTGAAGCTTTCTTT,CASRAVVFSTEAFF
TRBV10-2,TRBJ2-3,NA,NA,TGCTCTTATAGAGGGACGGCCCGAGATACGCAGTATTTT,CSYRGTARDTQYF
TRBV5-5,TRBJ2-3,many,TRBD2,TGTGCCAGCAGCTTGGTGTCGGCTGGCGGGGGGGGGTCGAGCACAGATACGCAGTATTTT,CASSLVSAGGGGSSTDTQYF
TRBV9,TRBJ2-1,many,NA,TGTGCCAGCAGCCCGGGACTCGTCTACGATGAGCAGTTCTTC,CASSPGLVYDEQFF
TRBV13,TRBJ2-7,many,TRBD2,TGTGCCAGCAACCAACGGGAGGCCTACGAGCAGTACTTC,CASNQREAYEQYF
TRBV5-1,TRBJ2-3,medium-sized,NA,TGCGCCAGCAGCTTGCAGGGGGGCATCGGCACAGATACGCAGTATTTT,CASSLQGGIGTDTQYF
TRBV6-6,TRBJ2-5,few,NA,TGTGCCAGCAAGGGTTTGGGAGAGACCCAGTACTTC,CASKGLGETQYF
TRBV5-1,TRBJ2-1,NA,TRBD2,TGCGCCAGCAGCTTGCGATTAGCGGGGGAACATCAGTTCTTC,CASSLRLAGEHQFF
TRBV4-1,TRBJ1-5,many,NA,TGCGCCAGCAGCCACCTCCGGACAGAGGGACCCAATCAGCCCCAGCATTTT,CASSHLRTEGPNQPQHF
TRBV27,TRBJ1-5,many,NA,TGTGCCAGCAGTTTCGCCAGGCGCAATCAGCCCCAGCATTTT,CASSFARRNQPQHF
TRBV6-5,TRBJ2-7,many,NA,TGTGCCAGCAGGGGCAACTCCTACGAGCAGTACTTC,CASRGNSYEQYF
TRBV28,TRBJ2-3,many,NA,TGTGCCAGCAGTCCCCCCCCGGGCACAGATACGCAGTATTTT,CASSPPPGTDTQYF
TRBV3-1,TRBJ2-3,many,NA,TGTGCCAGCAGCGATGCCGGGACACCCAGCACAGATACGCAGTATTTT,CASSDAGTPSTDTQYF
TRBV27,TRBJ1-4,many,TRBD1,TGTGCCAGCTCCGGGACAGGGGATGGTAATGAAAAACTGTTTTTT,CASSGTGDGNEKLFF
TRBV28,TRBJ2-2,many,NA,TGTGCCAGCAAAAACATAGGAGGAGGTTATGCCGGGGAGCTGTTTTTT,CASKNIGGGYAGELFF
TRBV6-5,TRBJ1-4,few,TRBD1,TGTGCCAGCAGCCCCACCCAGGGGGTAAATGAAAAACTGTTTTTT,CASSPTQGVNEKLFF
TRBV4-2,TRBJ2-7,many,NA,TGTGCCAGCAGCCAAGATCGGAGAGGCAACTACGAGCAGTACTTC,CASSQDRRGNYEQYF
TRBV7-9,TRBJ1-1,many,NA,TGTGCCAGCACCTTTGATCGGGGGGCTGAAGCTTTCTTT,CASTFDRGAEAFF
TRBV6-1,TRBJ2-6,many,NA,TGTGCCAGCAGTGAAGCTGCTGCGAATTGGGGGGCCAACGTCCTGACTTTC,CASSEAAANWGANVLTF
TRBV24-1,TRBJ2-2,many,NA,TGTGCCACCAGTGATTTGAAGGGATCAGCGAACACCGGGGAGCTGTTTTTT,CATSDLKGSANTGELFF
TRBV4-1,TRBJ2-7,many,TRBD1,TGCGCCAGCAGCCAAGGGACAGGGTACTCCTACGAGCAGTACTTC,CASSQGTGYSYEQYF
TRBV5-1,TRBJ2-2,NA,TRBD1,TGCGCCAGCAGAAAAACCGGGACAGGGCCCGGGGAGCTGTTTTTT,CASRKTGTGPGELFF
TRBV4-3,TRBJ1-2,many,NA,TGCGCCAGCAGCCAAGGCTACAGGGATCCTTATGGCTACACCTTC,CASSQGYRDPYGYTF
TRBV5-1,TRBJ2-1,many,TRBD2,TGCGCCAGCAGCTCTCTAGCGGGGGGGCAGAATGAGCAGTTCTTC,CASSSLAGGQNEQFF
TRBV6-2/TRBV6-3,TRBJ2-1,many,NA,TGTGCCAGCAGTTCCCCGGCGGGAAACTCCTACAATGAGCAGTTCTTC,CASSSPAGNSYNEQFF
TRBV7-2,TRBJ2-3,many,NA,TGTGCCAGCAGCTTAGGTGTCCGACACTTCGATGATACGCAGTATTTT,CASSLGVRHFDDTQYF
TRBV20-1,TRBJ2-2,many,NA,TGCAGTGCTAGAGACCCCGACACCGGGGAGCTGTTTTTT,CSARDPDTGELFF
TRBV28,TRBJ2-1,many,NA,TGTGCCAGCAGGGGCCTGCGTTTAGAGCACAATGAGCAGTTCTTC,CASRGLRLEHNEQFF
TRBV6-6,TRBJ1-2,many,NA,TGTGCCAGCAGTTACCCCGGGACACGGAATGGCTACACCTTC,CASSYPGTRNGYTF
TRBV10-1,TRBJ2-7,NA,NA,TGCGCCAGCAGTGCGGCCCTCTCCTACGAGCAGTACTTC,CASSAALSYEQYF
TRBV28,TRBJ2-1,many,TRBD2,TGTGCCAGCAGTTTGGGACTAGCGGGGGTTAGTGAGCAGTTCTTC,CASSLGLAGVSEQFF
TRBV20-1,TRBJ2-1,many,TRBD2,TGCAGTGCTACGGAGCGGGGGCTCGATTCCTACAATGAGCAGTTCTTC,CSATERGLDSYNEQFF
TRBV18,TRBJ2-7,many,NA,TGTGCCAGCTCACCACAGGACGGCTCCTACGAGCAGTACTTC,CASSPQDGSYEQYF